This T cell receptor (beta chain) was found in a study of T cells expressing NK-cell markers. Germline lookup yields CDR1 KGHDR and CDR2 SFDVKD. The CDR3 runs to 17 residues. TCRdb reprocessed the 5' RACE reads and reports one entry per CDR3 protein, with no DNA. In all, the sample yields 300,000 or so distinct CDR3 sequences. The sequence derives from a woman aged 18 to 69 in good health. Sequencing was carried out using blood T cells: a sorted CD56 or NKG2C T cell subset, CD4+ or CD8+ T cells, or bulk PBMC T cells (not recorded which). The chain recombines TRBV24-1 with TRBJ2-1; checking the TCRdb D call of TRBD1 is not possible without DNA. CDR3 in amino acids: CATSAQRGGDRDNEQFF.